This is a list of T cell receptor beta chains from one sample in a study of blood T cells in healthy people across ages. MiXCR, run by TCRdb on the 5' RACE reads, gives a single entry per CDR3 protein. Counted here are more than 700,000 distinct CDR3 sequences, 53% occurring once; the ten biggest clones make up about 42%. Sequencing was done on a sample of blood. The receptors come from a man of 80 years or more in good health. Both conserved end residues are part of each CDR3. The D gene is left open where the match is weak. Where a row states a size, it is once, few, many or the class of an expanded clone; other rows omit it.

v_call: TRBV18
j_call: TRBJ1-5
d_call: NA
clone_size: NA
cdr3_aa: CASSPPDGGVQPQHF
cdr3_nt: TGTGCCAGCTCACCCCCGGACGGTGGGGTTCAGCCCCAGCATTTT

v_call: TRBV24-1
j_call: TRBJ2-1
d_call: TRBD2
clone_size: many
cdr3_aa: CATSPPSGRGRSEQFF
cdr3_nt: TGTGCCACCAGTCCCCCCTCCGGGAGGGGTCGCAGTGAGCAGTTCTTC

v_call: TRBV5-8
j_call: TRBJ2-7
d_call: NA
clone_size: NA
cdr3_aa: CASPLRAPGVEQYF
cdr3_nt: TGTGCCAGCCCTCTCCGGGCCCCGGGGGTCGAGCAGTACTTC

v_call: TRBV7-2
j_call: TRBJ1-1
d_call: NA
clone_size: NA
cdr3_aa: CASSVRRVNTEAFF
cdr3_nt: TGTGCCAGCAGCGTCAGACGGGTGAACACTGAAGCTTTCTTT

v_call: TRBV25-1
j_call: TRBJ2-1
d_call: NA
clone_size: NA
cdr3_aa: CASRGLSYNEQFF
cdr3_nt: TGTGCCAGCAGAGGACTTTCCTACAATGAGCAGTTCTTC

v_call: TRBV7-8
j_call: TRBJ2-5
d_call: TRBD2
clone_size: few
cdr3_aa: CASSLLVGREQYF
cdr3_nt: TGTGCCAGCAGCTTATTGGTGGGGAGGGAGCAGTACTTC

v_call: TRBV29-1
j_call: TRBJ1-1
d_call: NA
clone_size: few
cdr3_aa: CSVQGRLNTEAFF
cdr3_nt: TGCAGCGTCCAGGGACGTTTGAACACTGAAGCTTTCTTT

v_call: TRBV12-3/TRBV12-4
j_call: TRBJ2-7
d_call: NA
clone_size: NA
cdr3_aa: CASSLAQRYAGSANEQYF
cdr3_nt: TGTGCCAGCAGTTTAGCGCAGAGGTACGCAGGGAGTGCGAACGAGCAGTACTTC

v_call: TRBV12-3/TRBV12-4
j_call: TRBJ2-1
d_call: TRBD1
clone_size: NA
cdr3_aa: CASRLGQGSYNEQFF
cdr3_nt: TGTGCCAGCAGATTGGGACAGGGATCCTACAATGAGCAGTTCTTC

v_call: TRBV25-1
j_call: TRBJ2-1
d_call: NA
clone_size: once
cdr3_aa: CASRGQPNYNEQFF
cdr3_nt: TGTGCCAGCAGAGGACAGCCAAACTACAATGAGCAGTTCTTC

v_call: TRBV20-1
j_call: TRBJ2-7
d_call: NA
clone_size: NA
cdr3_aa: CSARGGQGVYEQYF
cdr3_nt: TGCAGTGCTAGGGGGGGGCAGGGGGTATACGAGCAGTACTTC

v_call: TRBV25-1
j_call: TRBJ1-2
d_call: TRBD1
clone_size: NA
cdr3_aa: CASSEWGLDRGGNGYTF
cdr3_nt: TGTGCCAGCAGTGAATGGGGTTTAGACAGGGGAGGGAATGGCTACACCTTC

v_call: TRBV9
j_call: TRBJ2-7
d_call: NA
clone_size: NA
cdr3_aa: CASSVTPSSYEQYF
cdr3_nt: TGTGCCAGCAGCGTAACTCCTAGCTCCTACGAGCAGTACTTC

v_call: TRBV24-1
j_call: TRBJ2-1
d_call: TRBD2
clone_size: NA
cdr3_aa: CATSDVASGSFNEQFF
cdr3_nt: TGTGCCACCAGTGATGTGGCTAGCGGGAGTTTCAATGAGCAGTTCTTC